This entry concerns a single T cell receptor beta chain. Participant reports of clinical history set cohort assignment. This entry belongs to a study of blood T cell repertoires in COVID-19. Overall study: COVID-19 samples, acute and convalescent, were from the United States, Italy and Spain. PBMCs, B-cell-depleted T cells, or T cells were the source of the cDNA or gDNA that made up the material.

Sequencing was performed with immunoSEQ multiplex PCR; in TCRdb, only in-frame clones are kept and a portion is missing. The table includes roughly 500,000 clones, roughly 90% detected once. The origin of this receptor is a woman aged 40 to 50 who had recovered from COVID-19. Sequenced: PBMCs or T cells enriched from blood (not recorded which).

Written as DNA, the CDR3 is TGTGCCAGCAGTGGAACAGGGTTCGAGCAGTACTTC. The encoded protein is CASSGTGFEQYF. V gene TRBV25-1 combines with J gene TRBJ2-7, with D perhaps matching TRBD1 (6 bases). Trimming cost V 4 bases and J 6 bases, with 10 bases left between them. The CDR3 sequence is 12 residues long. The V gene's germline CDR1 is MGHDK and CDR2 SYGVNS.